This T cell receptor (beta chain) was recorded in a study of beta chain features in type 1 diabetes. Findings and limits, study-wide: Junctions at VDJ sites from type 1 diabetes patients had fewer insertions and more deletions.

Turning to this clone: Its antigen is unknown.

Trimming took 0 bases from V and 2 from J, leaving 16 bases between them. The CDR3 runs to 17 residues. Looked up from germline, CDR1 is LGHNA and CDR2 is YNFKEQ. Expressed TCRB transcripts were sequenced after all isolated RNA was converted to cDNA. Clones were read by immunoSEQ multiplex PCR, and TCRdb kept only the in-frame ones, dropping some. The table has almost 350,000 clones, about 20% seen once. The gene calls are TRBV4-2 and TRBJ2-5, with D maybe TRBD1 (5 bases). The sequenced material came from naive CD4+ T cells from blood. The sequence derives from a woman aged 18-29 years in good health. The CDR3 loop reads CASSQDRYGARQETQYF. CDR3 coding DNA: TGTGCCAGCAGCCAAGATAGGTATGGGGCGAGACAAGAGACCCAGTACTTC.